These 29 T cell receptor beta chains were sequenced from one sample in a study of T-cell reconstitution after alpha-beta-depleted transplantation in children. Unique molecular identifiers were used to barcode this TCRbeta library. TCRdb reprocessed the PCR reads via MiXCR and lists one record per CDR3 protein. The table shows hundreds of thousands of distinct CDR3 sequences, with 10% to 15% occurring only once. Specimen: PBMCs, mostly from graft donor cells, collected 360 days after TCRalphabeta/CD19-depleted stem cell transplant. These receptors were taken from a male patient between 10 and 17 years old who had a stem cell transplant for acute myeloid leukemia, so the T cells may come from the graft donor.

This clonotype was counted only a few times. The chain employs TRBV5-6 and TRBJ2-2; D not certain. Germline V CDR1 and CDR2: SGHDT, YYEEEE. Trimming removed 2 bases at V and 1 base at J, with 3 bases between. This CDR3 has 13 residues. The CDR3 loop reads CASSFRNTGELFF. The DNA for the CDR3 is TGTGCCAGCAGCTTCAGGAACACCGGGGAGCTGTTTTTT.

In this sample, this clonotype turned up a few times. This chain joins TRBV20-1 and TRBJ2-7, with D tentatively TRBD2 (6 bases). V lost 5 bases and J 5 bases, leaving 19 bases between the germline ends. This CDR3 comprises 14 residues. CDR1 DFQATT and CDR2 SNEGSKA come from the germline V gene (reference sequence). The CDR3 DNA follows: TGCAGTGCTGTCGGAGGGGTAACTGTGGACGAGCAGTACTTC. Protein product: CSAVGGVTVDEQYF.

This clonotype was found a few times. This sequence joins TRBV29-1 and TRBJ2-3; 10 positions match TRBD2. V lost 7 bases to trimming and J lost 2 bases; unmatched junction nucleotides: 3. Germline CDR1 reads SQVTM; CDR2 reads ANQGSEA. There are 13 residues in the CDR3. CDR3 sequence reads: CSGGLAATDTQYF. CDR3 nucleotides: TGCAGCGGTGGACTAGCGGCCACAGATACGCAGTATTTT.

V gene TRBV5-4 combines with J gene TRBJ2-5, with D maybe TRBD1 (5 bases). Germline V gene sequence: CDR1 SGHNT, CDR2 YYREEE (reference sequence). The CDR3 sequence is 13 residues long. Trimming pared 4 bases from V and 2 bases from J, leaving 9 bases between. CDR3 sequence: CASSPDSQETQYF. In nucleotides, the CDR3 is TGTGCCAGCAGCCCCGACAGTCAAGAGACCCAGTACTTC. Using reference TRBV5-4 and TRBJ2-5 for the parts outside the CDR3, the full variable domain is ETGVTQSPTHLIKTRGQQVTLRCSSQSGHNTVSWYQQALGQGPQFIFQYYREEENGRGNFPPRFSGLQFPNYSSELNVNALELDDSALYLCASSPDSQETQYFGPGTRLLVL.

The chain recombines TRBV20-1 with TRBJ1-5; D is unresolved. Per the germline V gene, CDR1 is DFQATT and CDR2 is SNEGSKA (reference sequence). This CDR3 is 11 amino acids long. V gave up 4 bases and J gave up 5 bases, with 6 bases separating them. In DNA form, the CDR3 reads TGCAGTGCTAAGCCTGATCAGCCCCAGCATTTT. The encoded protein is CSAKPDQPQHF.

This clonotype was observed many times. This chain links TRBV28 with TRBJ2-7; 8 bases match TRBD1. Looked up from germline, CDR1 is MDHEN and CDR2 is SYDVKM. V lost 6 bases and J lost 4; bases outside the gene matches: 11. The CDR3 runs 15 residues. CDR3 in DNA: TGTGCCAGCAGCGCCACCGGGACAGGCTTATACGAGCAGTACTTC. Amino acid sequence: CASSATGTGLYEQYF.

This clonotype was counted many times. V usage is TRBV29-1 and J usage is TRBJ2-2, with TRBD1 as a possible D gene (5 bases). The ends were cut back, 7 bases at V and 6 bases at J, with 9 bases in the middle. The CDR3 consists of 11 residues. CDR1 SQVTM and CDR2 ANQGSEA come from the germline V gene. CDR3 sequence (DNA): TGCAGCGGAACAGGTGCCGGGGAGCTGTTTTTT. Residues: CSGTGAGELFF.

V usage is TRBV5-5 and J usage is TRBJ2-5, with 9 bases lining up with TRBD2. Germline CDR1 reads SGHKS; CDR2 reads YYEKEE (reference sequence). This CDR3 is 15 amino acids long. V was pared by 4 bases and J by 2 bases, with 6 bases of the junction left unmatched. The CDR3 bases are TGTGCCAGCAGCCTCCTAGCGGGGCTACAAGAGACCCAGTACTTC. This translates into CASSLLAGLQETQYF.

This clonotype was seen only a few times. V usage is TRBV6-1 and J usage is TRBJ1-1; tentatively, D is TRBD1 (5 bases). Germline loops: CDR1 MNHNS, CDR2 SASEGT. The V and J ends lost 5 bases and 5 bases respectively, with 12 bases between them. This CDR3 is built from 13 residues. CDR3 nucleotides: TGTGCCAGCAGTCGGGTGGGGGGAACTGAAGCTTTCTTT. This gives the protein CASSRVGGTEAFF.

This sequence joins TRBV7-8 and TRBJ2-7; 10 nucleotides match TRBD2. The germline V gene has CDR1 SGHVS and CDR2 FQNEAQ. V was clipped by 5 bases and J by 6 bases; unmatched bases: 7. CDR3 length: 14 residues. The CDR3 region is CASSHLAGAAEQYF. The CDR3 region has the DNA TGTGCCAGCAGCCACCTAGCGGGAGCCGCCGAGCAGTACTTC.

The V gene is TRBV5-4, the J gene TRBJ2-7, with D perhaps TRBD1 (6 bases). The V and J ends lost 4 bases and 2 bases respectively, with 19 bases between them. This CDR3 contains 16 residues. CDR1 SGHNT and CDR2 YYREEE come from the germline V gene (reference sequence). The CDR3 is CASSDTLTGHPYEQYF. CDR3 coding DNA: TGTGCCAGCAGCGATACTTTAACAGGGCACCCCTACGAGCAGTACTTC.

This clonotype was recorded many times. The V gene is TRBV5-5, the J gene TRBJ2-7; weak D call: TRBD1 (5 bases). Trimming took 3 bases from V and 3 from J, leaving 16 bases between them. Germline V gene data show CDR1 as SGHKS and CDR2 as YYEKEE (reference sequence). This CDR3 spans 15 amino acids. The CDR3 loop is CASSSSPQGNYEQYF. CDR3 nucleotides: TGTGCCAGCAGCTCGTCACCCCAGGGTAACTACGAGCAGTACTTC.

The genes are TRBV19 and TRBJ2-3, with D possibly being TRBD1 (6 bases). V was trimmed by 8 bases and J by 1 base, leaving 19 bases between them. From germline, CDR1 is LNHDA and CDR2 SQIVND (reference sequence). This CDR3 is 16 amino acids long. This chain's CDR3 is CASGGSTGSGTDTQYF. As DNA, the CDR3 is TGTGCCAGTGGAGGATCCACAGGGTCGGGCACAGATACGCAGTATTTT.

This clonotype was seen repeatedly, ten times or more. This chain joins TRBV6-1 and TRBJ1-3, with no clear D. The CDR3 runs to 15 residues. CDR1 and CDR2 from the germline V gene are MNHNS and SASEGT. V was pared by 6 bases and J by 0 bases, with 12 bases between. The CDR3 DNA is TGTGCCAGCAGCGCCCCGATTGGCTCTGGAAACACCATATATTTT. Translated, it gives CASSAPIGSGNTIYF.

The chain employs TRBV28 and TRBJ2-7; tentatively, D is TRBD1 (5 bases). The germline CDR1 and CDR2 sequences are MDHEN and SYDVKM. The V end lost 4 bases, the J end lost 3 bases, and 19 bases lay between the germline ends. This CDR3 spans 16 amino acids. CDR3 nucleotide sequence: TGTGCCAGCAGTTCAGCCCCGCCAGGACACATCTACGAGCAGTACTTC. This gives the protein CASSSAPPGHIYEQYF.

This clonotype showed up just a few times. Here the CDR3 reads CASSFGLAGGAGELFF. The CDR3 bases are TGTGCCAGCAGTTTCGGACTAGCGGGAGGAGCCGGGGAGCTGTTTTTT. The chain uses TRBV6-5 and TRBJ2-2; 14 bases are shared with TRBD2. The CDR3 is 16 residues long. The trim removed 4 bases at V and 6 bases at J, leaving 4 bases unmatched. The germline CDR1 and CDR2 sequences are MNHEY and SVGAGI.

This clonotype was observed a handful of times. DNA of the CDR3: TGCAGTGCCTCCGGGACAGGGACCGACGAGCAGTACTTC. Its protein is CSASGTGTDEQYF. V usage is TRBV20-1 and J usage is TRBJ2-7; TRBD1 matches at 9 bases. Trimming removed 6 bases from V and 5 bases from J; junction bases left unmatched: 8. Germline lookup yields CDR1 DFQATT and CDR2 SNEGSKA (reference sequence). This CDR3 is 13 amino acids long.

DNA for the CDR3: TGCAGCGTTTGGAAGCGGGTAGCCACAGATACGCAGTATTTT. It encodes CSVWKRVATDTQYF. The chain uses TRBV29-1 and TRBJ2-3; a weak D match, TRBD2 (6 bases). Trimming cost V 5 bases and J 2 bases, with 14 bases left between them. The CDR3 contains 14 residues. Germline V gene lookup returns CDR1 SQVTM and CDR2 ANQGSEA.

The V call is TRBV18, the J call TRBJ2-3; 9 bases agree with TRBD1. Germline CDR1 KGHSH, CDR2 LQKENI. There are 17 residues in the CDR3. J lost 6 bases, V lost 1 base, and 11 bases had no gene match. The CDR3: CASSPLSDRGWSDTQYF. The CDR3 nucleotides are TGTGCCAGCTCACCACTCTCCGACAGGGGGTGGTCGGATACGCAGTATTTT.

CDR3 amino acids: CSVAQRLADNEQFF. The CDR3 bases are TGCAGCGTTGCTCAACGGCTAGCGGACAATGAGCAGTTCTTC. This chain uses TRBV29-1 with TRBJ2-1; the match to TRBD2 covers 7 bases. This CDR3 has 14 residues. V was pared by 4 bases and J by 5 bases, with 8 bases of the junction left unmatched. Per germline, CDR1 SQVTM and CDR2 ANQGSEA.

This clonotype was seen at least ten times. V is TRBV12-3 or TRBV12-4 and J is TRBJ2-4, with TRBD2 matching 12 bases. Trimming removed 3 bases from V and 9 bases from J; junction bases left unmatched: 9. CDR3 length equals 16 residues. The CDR3 spells CASSFGLAGGGGIQYF. CDR3 DNA sequence: TGTGCCAGCAGTTTTGGGCTAGCGGGAGGGGGAGGCATTCAGTACTTC.

The chain is built from TRBV4-3 and TRBJ2-3; TRBD2 matches 9 bases. CDR1 is LGHNA and CDR2 is YSLEER in the germline V gene. The V gene end was trimmed by 8 bases and the J gene end by 8 bases; junction bases not matched to a gene: 20. The CDR3 runs 17 residues. The CDR3 loop is CASLPPLGGRARGTQYF. CDR3 nucleotide sequence: TGCGCCAGCCTACCCCCACTCGGCGGGAGGGCCAGGGGTACGCAGTATTTT.

The rearrangement joins TRBV20-1 to TRBJ1-5, with TRBD1 identical over 7 bases. The CDR3 covers 16 residues. Germline lookup yields CDR1 DFQATT and CDR2 SNEGSKA (reference sequence). J gave up 4 bases and V 3 bases, and 12 bases lay outside the gene matches. The CDR3 loop is CSASRLRQGPNQPQHF. CDR3 nucleotide sequence: TGCAGTGCTAGCCGACTAAGACAGGGCCCGAATCAGCCCCAGCATTTT.

This clonotype was picked up a small number of times. The rearrangement links TRBV29-1 to TRBJ2-3, with D perhaps matching TRBD2 (6 bases). The CDR3 extends over 12 amino acids. Looked up from germline, CDR1 is SQVTM and CDR2 is ANQGSEA. V was clipped by 5 bases and J by 5 bases, with 11 bases between them. The CDR3 here is CSVLWGGDTQYF. The CDR3, as DNA: TGCAGCGTTCTTTGGGGAGGAGATACGCAGTATTTT.

J is TRBJ2-7 and V is TRBV20-1; TRBD2 agrees at 11 bases. The V and J ends lost 3 bases and 5 bases, in that order; junction bases with no gene match: 9. Per germline, CDR1 DFQATT and CDR2 SNEGSKA (reference sequence). This CDR3 is 15 amino acids long. CDR3 region: CSARVSGRAWNEQYF. The DNA of the CDR3 is TGCAGTGCTAGGGTTAGCGGGAGGGCCTGGAACGAGCAGTACTTC.

This clonotype has just a few counts. This chain uses TRBV28 with TRBJ2-6; D is uncertain. The germline V and J ends were trimmed by 1 base and 0 bases, with 16 bases remaining between them. The CDR3 length is 19 residues. The V gene's germline CDR1 is MDHEN and CDR2 SYDVKM. CDR3 in amino acids: CASSLLQFSSTSGANVLTF. The CDR3 coding sequence is TGTGCCAGCAGTTTATTGCAGTTTAGCTCAACCTCTGGGGCCAACGTCCTGACTTTC. The full variable domain, rest sourced from reference TRBV28 and TRBJ2-6, is DVKVTQSSRYLVKRTGEKVFLECVQDMDHENMFWYRQDPGLGLRLIYFSYDVKMKEKGDIPEGYSVSREKKERFSLILESASTNQTSMYLCASSLLQFSSTSGANVLTFGAGSRLTVL.

This clonotype has more than one count but fewer than ten. The chain uses TRBV20-1 and TRBJ2-7; 11 bases are a match to TRBD2. CDR3 size: 16 residues. Per the germline V gene, CDR1 is DFQATT and CDR2 is SNEGSKA (reference sequence). J lost 2 bases, V lost 1 base, and 7 bases had no gene match. As DNA, the CDR3 is TGCAGTGCTAGAGCCAGGGGGACTAGCGGAGCCTACGAGCAGTACTTC. It encodes CSARARGTSGAYEQYF.

This clonotype was picked up a small number of times. The V gene is TRBV7-6, the J gene TRBJ1-1; tentative D call: TRBD1 (6 bases). The ends were cut back, 8 bases at V and 1 base at J, with 14 bases in the middle. CDR3 length equals 14 residues. CDR1 and CDR2 (germline): SGHVS, FNYEAQ. CDR3 in DNA: TGTGCCAGCGGAAGGGGGGGCTGGAACACTGAAGCTTTCTTT. It yields the protein CASGRGGWNTEAFF.

This clonotype has a handful of counts. The V call is TRBV10-3, the J call TRBJ2-6, with 9 bases fitting TRBD2. This CDR3 contains 18 residues. The germline V gene encodes CDR1 ENHRY and CDR2 SYGVKD. J gave up 0 bases and V 2 bases, and 5 bases lay outside the gene matches. The CDR3 region has the DNA TGTGCCATCAGTGAGGGACTAGCGTCTAGCTCTGGGGCCAACGTCCTGACTTTC. Its translation: CAISEGLASSSGANVLTF.